This record covers a single T cell receptor beta chain. The target of this receptor is not known. The record has no base qualities; no much larger clone is one base away. The library was prepared using the immunoSEQ multiplex PCR assay. In its TCRdb copy, this immuneACCESS table keeps in-frame sequences only and misses some clones. Where compared with another copy, unresolved V genes explain less than half of these, and the others have no known cause. The table for this sample lists roughly 150,000 clones; under 95% of them were counted only once. Of the sample, 5.5% to 7.5% is held by the ten largest clones. This sample was taken from a study of control samples from healthy donors and cancer patients (dated by TCRdb to 2019 to 2021). CDR3 length: 14 amino acids, cysteine to phenylalanine. The kept DNA is CDR3 alone, 42 bases in frame from the first base. Reading the germline V gene (reference sequence) gives CDR1 LGHDT and CDR2 YNNKEL. Relative to germline, V is 0 bases shorter and J is 4 bases shorter, with 8 bases between their ends.

Sequenced sample: blood. This chain joins TRBV3-1 (or the pseudogene TRBV3-2) to TRBJ2-3, with the D gene call left open. The sequence came from a man between 18 and 29 years old in good health. The CDR3 region reads CASSQEPQADTQYF. DNA sequence: TGTGCCAGCAGCCAAGAACCCCAAGCAGATACGCAGTATTTT.